This TCR beta chain was recorded in a study of cytomegalovirus exposure and HLA in healthy donors (dated by TCRdb to the late 2010s). For the wider study: In an earlier analysis of several hundred of the donors, around 300 Gb of sequence data and 100 million or so unique TCR beta sequences from 180 million or so T cells were reported. Roughly five DR-DQ haplotypes were treated as single units for association and clustering because of strong linkage in the cohort. On average, 235,054 unique TCR beta nucleotide sequences were sequenced per donor among some 420 genotyped donors of the cohort, with 15% to 20% of those sequences being non-productive. The study used immunosequencing to profile the T cell repertoires of approximately 690 subjects and linked those repertoires to cytomegalovirus serostatus. A later genetic analysis used genome-wide SNP genotypes for about 65% of the roughly 670 donors, treating that subset as a discovery cohort. A separate validation cohort of about 110 different subjects was used in addition to the approximately 640-subject first cohort. The aim of the study was to test whether cataloging public T cell receptors could identify signatures of past pathogen exposure. Every repertoire in the discovery cohort had been generated on one and the same sequencing platform. Typing coverage varied by locus: 629-630 donors for A, B, C, DRB1 and DQB1; roughly 560 for DQA1; more than 600 for DPA1; approximately 470 for DPB1. The genetic ancestry cluster associated with self-reported Caucasian donors included 81% of the 398 genotyped donors. To decide whether each TCR beta V gene segment behaved as functional or pseudogenic, an earlier analysis of fewer than 750 of the donors relied on high-throughput TCR beta sequencing. HLA typing included class I and class II loci at four-digit resolution. Rather than using new phenotypic data, the later analysis identified candidate immune exposures from TCR beta sequences and from how often those sequences occurred across donors. Approximately 310 gigabases of sequencing data and around 80 million unique TCR sequences made up an early release that covered about 640 HLA-typed donors. Donor age, sex, ethnicity and CMV serostatus were compiled together with the repertoire data. To predict cytomegalovirus infection status, the study brought together high-throughput TCR immunosequencing, statistical association of individual TCRs with disease status, and machine learning. To study patterns of TCR occurrence, a later analysis re-analyzed previously published TCR beta repertoires from 700 or so donors and added high-resolution HLA genotyping.

Overall study results and their limits: In a later analysis, the rate of TCR association differed among HLA loci, with DRB1 alleles having the most associated TCRs and HLA-C alleles having the fewest. V-gene and J-gene trimming of TCR beta chains was associated with a missense DCLRE1C variant in a later genetic analysis, and the association was replicated in an independent cohort. In an earlier analysis of over 550 of the donors, most TCR beta V segments were observed in productive rearrangements about 87% or about 30% of the time, broadly matching IMGT annotations. In a later analysis, HLA-associated TCR beta chains were found to be more clonally expanded and to have lower generation probabilities than equally common non-associated chains. Because the 87-base-pair reads could not distinguish some IMGT-functional V segments, including TRBV6-2 and TRBV6-3, those segments were excluded. The authors suggested that the approach could potentially be generalized to other disease states and immunological phenotypes. According to a later analysis, parvovirus B19, influenza, CMV and Epstein-Barr virus appeared linked to several top co-occurrence clusters. The only immune exposure information available for the cohort was CMV serostatus. When HLA alleles, especially DR and DQ, strongly co-occurred, TCR associations were difficult to assign to individual alleles. The presence/absence analyses assumed that sequencing depth was roughly uniform across donors, and that assumption may not be true. A group of highly shared sequence variants was considered likely to be a technical artifact of the sequencing pipeline. This cohort had only TCR beta chains sequenced, and the lack of alpha or paired-chain data limited which features could be detected. The study listed 150 to 200 TCR beta chains as associated with cytomegalovirus. The classifier was reported to diagnose cytomegalovirus status with high specificity and sensitivity in both the original and validation cohorts. At a false discovery rate of 0.05, a later analysis linked under 20,000 TCR beta sequences to specific HLA alleles. In a later genetic analysis, fewer N-insertions in productive TCRs were reported among donors in an Asian-associated ancestry cluster than the 666-donor mean. Because some donors lacked HLA typing at each locus, the association tests relied only on the typed subset. In a later analysis, most CMV-associated TCR beta chains were found to appear HLA-restricted, with HLA associations seemingly driven largely by CMV exposure. The earlier analysis of almost 600 of the donors excluded roughly 16 rarely observed V segments, including chromosome 9 orphons, because counts were too low. Most TCR sequences were seen in very few donors, while some public TCRs were found in many individuals. In vitro tests confirmed that a few of the cytomegalovirus-associated TCR beta chains recognize cytomegalovirus antigens. A further reported finding was that TCR beta sequences accurately predicted the HLA-A and HLA-B alleles for most subjects in the first cohort. Correlated functional status among segregating V segments might reflect linkage disequilibrium, but an unknown experimental factor could not be ruled out.

From its cysteine to its phenylalanine, the CDR3 spans 14 amino acids. CDR3 DNA is the only sequence kept; it has 42 bases, read in frame from the first base. Germline trimming amounts to 1 base on V and 5 bases on J, with 5 as the count of junction bases outside the gene matches. Per the germline V gene, SGHDT is the CDR1 and YYEEEE is the CDR2. In total, 600 or so healthy bone marrow donors made up the cohort. All cohort members were sampled while nominally healthy, although unrecorded immune exposures were likely present. The donor was CMV seronegative and belonged to the group of roughly 330 seronegative cohort members. Each donor provided a peripheral blood sample, and peripheral blood mononuclear cells were used for TCR beta sequencing. The Qiagen DNeasy Blood Extraction Kit was used to extract genomic DNA from the blood cell samples. Library method: the immunoSEQ multiplex PCR assay. For the multiplex PCR, a mixture combining 60 forward primers for TCR Vbeta segments and 13 reverse primers for TCR Jbeta segments was used. The CDR3 region of rearranged TCR beta genes was amplified from genomic DNA by a multiplex PCR assay. The amplified TCR beta libraries were sequenced on the Illumina HiSeq System as 87-base-pair reads. As for the original processing: A later analysis tallied 80 million to 95 million unique TCR beta chains across the 660 or so repertoires, and 10 million to 11 million of those chains were shared by two or more donors. To remove PCR and sequencing errors, raw reads were error-corrected and collapsed into unique sequences using a nearest-neighbor algorithm that merged closely related sequences. Alignment of CDR3 sequences to IMGT reference sequences was used to assign V, D and J gene segments. For a sequence to be retained, at least a six-nucleotide match to both a V gene segment and a J gene segment was required. Rearrangements were classified as productive when the CDR3 lacked stop codons and remained in frame with V and J, and all other rearrangements were classified as non-productive. CDR3 was defined according to IMGT convention as the region running from the second conserved V-encoded cysteine to the conserved J-encoded phenylalanine. The earlier analysis of about 590 of the donors excluded sequences that lacked an unambiguous match to a single V gene segment. In an earlier analysis of almost 600 of the donors, a V segment was called functional when productive rearrangements were above 56.7%, and segregating when the standard deviation between donors exceeded 5%. A statistical classification framework was built to diagnose cytomegalovirus status from the catalog of TCR beta chain sequences. V and J gene assignment, in a later analysis, came from comparing TCR nucleotide sequences with IMGT/GENE-DB human TR gene sequences. The TCRdist pipeline was used in a later analysis to assign CDR3 sequences and most-parsimonious VDJ recombination scenarios. In a later analysis, each TCR beta chain was defined by its CDR3 amino acid sequence together with its V-gene family, and reads lacking a unique V-gene family were excluded. In a later analysis, fewer than 650 highly shared, low-generation-probability nucleotide sequences were removed to address suspected cross-contamination and a sequencing artifact. In a later analysis, a clonal expansion index was calculated for each public chain from normalized within-repertoire ranks of inferred template counts. In a later analysis, generation probabilities were computed using a VDJ recombination model fitted to out-of-frame rearrangements, and the results were checked against IGoR. Hypergeometric tests were used in a later analysis to score TCR-TCR, TCR-HLA and TCR-CMV co-occurrence, with a repertoire-size bias correction applied to the TCR pairs. In a later analysis, false discovery rates were estimated by permuting HLA or CMV assignments 20 times. In a later analysis, co-occurring TCRs were grouped using DBSCAN, with TCRdist sequence similarity added in when clustering inside HLA-allele-positive subsets. Co-occurrence clustering excluded repertoires with fewer than 30,000 or more than 120,000 public chains, plus five with anomalous nucleotide sharing. Drawn from immuneACCESS, this table holds only the in-frame rearrangements with V and J called that TCRdb kept. Clones are partly lost; checked studies trace under half to an unresolved V gene and leave the rest unexplained. V, J and clone size are taken as reported in that table, and D and trimming were inferred from the DNA itself. This sample gives under 200,000 clones in total; 80% to 90% of them show up just once. The biggest ten clones account for approximately 2% of the sample.

Comment on this clone: Its antigen target is currently unknown. No base quality values were provided; no much bigger clone lies one nucleotide off.

The material sequenced was PBMCs. The sequence links TRBV5-6 to TRBJ2-7; 8 junctional bases match TRBD2. The sequence was obtained from a woman aged 18-35 years in good health and CMV-seronegative. Here the CDR3 is given as CASSLYPAGDEQYF. The DNA reads as follows: TGTGCCAGCAGCTTGTACCCAGCGGGAGACGAGCAGTACTTC.